These 25 T cell receptor beta chains were sequenced from one sample in a study of blood T cell repertoires in COVID-19. Measured with immunoSEQ multiplex PCR; TCRdb has only the in-frame clones, and not every one. The table includes under 45,000 clones, approximately 86% detected once. The specimen sequenced was peripheral blood. The receptors shown here come from a human donor in a cohort sampled during active COVID-19.

The genes are TRBV7-2 and TRBJ1-2; TRBD1 aligns across 8 bases. The CDR3 sequence is 15 residues long. With V trimmed by 5 bases and J by 1 base, 6 bases remained unmatched. CDR1 is SGHTA, CDR2 FQGNSA, per germline. The CDR3 sequence is CASSQWDRLNYGYTF. Written as DNA, the CDR3 is TGTGCCAGCAGCCAATGGGACAGGCTTAACTATGGCTACACCTTC.

The chain carries TRBV10-3 and TRBJ2-1; 9 bases match TRBD1. The germline V gene encodes CDR1 ENHRY and CDR2 SYGVKD. This CDR3 region has 14 residues. After removal of 6 bases from V and 6 bases from J, the junction contained 6 bases not matched to a gene. CDR3 region: CAIRDGTGSNEQFF. The CDR3 DNA follows: TGTGCCATCAGGGACGGGACAGGGAGCAATGAGCAGTTCTTC.

V usage is TRBV4-1 and J usage is TRBJ2-3; D not certain. The CDR3 is 17 residues long. Trimming left V 0 bases short and J 3 bases short, with 16 bases between. Germline CDR1 is MGHRA and CDR2 is YSYEKL. The CDR3 reads CASSQDVSLGFTDTQYF. CDR3 coding DNA: TGCGCCAGCAGCCAAGACGTTTCCCTCGGGTTTACAGATACGCAGTATTTT.

The genes are TRBV12-3 or TRBV12-4 and TRBJ2-1; 7 bases match TRBD2. Trimming removed 11 bases from V and 4 bases from J; junction bases left unmatched: 8. CDR3 size: 13 residues. The CDR3 nucleotides are TGTGCCGATAGGGCGGGGGAGTACAATGAGCAGTTCTTC. Its translation is CADRAGEYNEQFF.

The V gene is TRBV4-3, the J gene TRBJ1-2; 9 bases fit TRBD1. The germline CDR1 and CDR2 sequences are LGHNA and YSLEER. The CDR3 is 14 amino acids. J gave up 10 bases and V 0 bases, and 6 bases lay outside the gene matches. The CDR3 nucleotides are TGCGCCAGCAGCCAAGAGAGGGGACAGGGACTCTACACCTTC. As protein: CASSQERGQGLYTF.

CDR3 nucleotide sequence: TGTGCCAGCAGTGAAGATAACCCACGAGATAGCAATCAGCCCCAGCATTTT. This encodes CASSEDNPRDSNQPQHF. The rearrangement uses TRBV6-1 and TRBJ1-5; D uncertain. Germline-derived CDR1 and CDR2 are MNHNS and SASEGT. The CDR3 totals 17 residues. The V and J ends lost 1 base and 0 bases respectively, with 13 bases between them.

The chain links TRBV18 to TRBJ1-5, with TRBD1 matching over 9 bases. CDR1 and CDR2 from the germline V gene are KGHSH and LQKENI. This CDR3 comprises 15 residues. V trimming: 2 bases; J trimming: 6 bases; junction bases outside the gene matches: 5. CDR3 amino acids: CASSPGTGKSQPQHF. In DNA, the CDR3 is TGTGCCAGCTCACCAGGGACAGGGAAAAGTCAGCCCCAGCATTTT.

The J gene is TRBJ1-3, the V gene TRBV6-6; TRBD1 aligns across 8 bases. Germline V gene sequence: CDR1 MNHNY, CDR2 SVGAGI (reference sequence). J lost 4 bases, V lost 6 bases, and 11 bases had no gene match. The CDR3 is 16 residues long. This CDR3 is CASRPDRDRTGNTIYF. The CDR3 DNA sequence: TGTGCCAGCAGACCCGACCGGGACAGGACGGGAAACACCATATATTTT.

The chain joins TRBV7-3 to TRBJ2-7, with D possibly matching TRBD1 (5 bases). Trimming took off 2 bases at V and 4 bases at J, with 21 bases between the two ends. The CDR3 is 17 amino acids. Germline V gene sequence: CDR1 SGHTA, CDR2 FQGTGA. The CDR3 reads CASSLQGTVGGGYEQYF. DNA of the CDR3: TGTGCCAGCAGCTTACAGGGCACGGTGGGTGGCGGATACGAGCAGTACTTC.

The gene calls are TRBV28 and TRBJ2-7; 11 bases map to TRBD2. The CDR3 runs to 16 residues. The junction had 6 bases not matched to a gene; V was cut back by 1 base and J by 4 bases. Germline values: CDR1 MDHEN, CDR2 SYDVKM. The CDR3 protein is CASSLYPPSGGYEQYF. The CDR3, as DNA: TGTGCCAGCAGTTTATATCCCCCTAGCGGGGGGTACGAGCAGTACTTC.

The gene calls are TRBV19 and TRBJ1-2; D may be TRBD1 (6 bases). Germline CDR1 reads LNHDA; CDR2 reads SQIVND (reference sequence). V was pared by 7 bases and J by 2 bases, with 14 bases between. The CDR3 has 14 amino acids. The CDR3 region has the DNA TGTGCCAGTAATGAAGGGGGTAGAAACTATGGCTACACCTTC. It is translated as CASNEGGRNYGYTF.

The J gene is TRBJ1-1, the V gene TRBV6-2 or TRBV6-3, with 7 bases lining up with TRBD1. CDR3 size: 14 residues. Germline assignment: CDR1 MNHEY and CDR2 SVGEGT. V lost 5 bases, J lost 1 base, and 4 bases stayed unmatched. The CDR3 DNA reads as TGTGCCAGCAGTGTACAGGGGACGAACACTGAAGCTTTCTTT. The encoded protein is CASSVQGTNTEAFF.

The chain links TRBV7-8 to TRBJ2-3; 10 nucleotides align to TRBD2. The V gene's germline CDR1 is SGHVS and CDR2 FQNEAQ. The CDR3 runs 15 residues. With V trimmed by 5 bases and J by 3 bases, 5 bases remained unmatched. The CDR3 DNA reads TGTGCCAGCAGCACCCGGACTAGCGGAACAGATACGCAGTATTTT. Protein sequence: CASSTRTSGTDTQYF.

The chain combines TRBV18 with TRBJ2-7, with D perhaps TRBD2 (5 bases). V lost 6 bases and J 5 bases, leaving 11 bases between the germline ends. Germline CDR1 is KGHSH and CDR2 is LQKENI. There are 12 residues in the CDR3. The CDR3: CASSSSRDEQYF. CDR3 sequence (DNA): TGTGCCAGCTCCTCCTCGAGGGACGAGCAGTACTTC.

The gene calls are TRBV4-2 and TRBJ2-1; TRBD2 aligns across 7 bases. Germline loops: CDR1 LGHNA, CDR2 YNFKEQ. The trim removed 0 bases at V and 8 bases at J, leaving 13 bases unmatched. CDR3 size: 17 residues. DNA for the CDR3: TGTGCCAGCAGCCAAGAGGGGGACTATTATGGGGCCGATGAGCAGTTCTTC. Residues: CASSQEGDYYGADEQFF.

V gene TRBV29-1 combines with J gene TRBJ1-4, with TRBD1 identical over 8 bases. The J segment lost 6 bases and the V segment lost 4 bases, leaving 1 base of the junction unmatched. There are 12 residues in the CDR3. Germline loops: CDR1 SQVTM, CDR2 ANQGSEA. The CDR3 bases are TGCAGCGTTGGGACAGGGCATGAAAAACTGTTTTTT. Its protein is CSVGTGHEKLFF.

The chain links TRBV5-6 to TRBJ2-4; D may be TRBD1 (9 bases). The germline gives CDR1 SGHDT, CDR2 YYEEEE. V lost 4 bases to trimming and J lost 3 bases, with 20 bases between them. The CDR3 covers 17 residues. The CDR3 spells CASSGGTGRGDKNIQYF. The CDR3 DNA reads as TGTGCCAGCAGCGGAGGGACAGGGCGGGGGGACAAAAACATTCAGTACTTC.

V and J are TRBV9 and TRBJ1-2; 8 bases fit TRBD1. The length of the CDR3 is 17 residues. Germline-derived CDR1 and CDR2 are SGDLS and YYNGEE. V lost 0 bases, J lost 1 base, and 8 bases stayed unmatched. CDR3 in DNA: TGTGCCAGCAGCGTAGAGGCAGGGGGCGCGTTTAACTATGGCTACACCTTC. It translates to CASSVEAGGAFNYGYTF.

V usage is TRBV4-3 and J usage is TRBJ2-1; 9 bases agree with TRBD1. V was clipped by 5 bases and J by 3 bases; unmatched bases: 8. The CDR3 is 16 amino acids. Germline V gives CDR1 LGHNA, CDR2 YSLEER. Written as DNA, the CDR3 is TGCGCCAGCAGCGATGGGGACAGGGCTTTCTACAATGAGCAGTTCTTC. Amino acids: CASSDGDRAFYNEQFF.

The gene calls are TRBV6-5 and TRBJ2-2, with 11 bases lining up with TRBD2. The J segment lost 1 base and the V segment lost 4 bases, leaving 2 bases of the junction unmatched. Germline loops: CDR1 MNHEY, CDR2 SVGAGI. The CDR3 loop spans 16 amino acids. CDR3 in amino acids: CASSLGTSGNTGELFF. CDR3 nucleotides: TGTGCCAGCAGTTTAGGGACTAGCGGGAACACCGGGGAGCTGTTTTTT.

This clone occurred once. This chain connects TRBV5-6 to TRBJ1-2, with 10 positions matching TRBD1. The V and J ends lost 5 bases and 4 bases, in that order; junction bases with no gene match: 8. The CDR3 spans 15 residues. Germline V gene lookup returns CDR1 SGHDT and CDR2 YYEEEE. CDR3 amino acids: CASSYRDRGLYGYTF. Written as DNA, the CDR3 is TGTGCCAGCAGTTACCGGGACAGGGGCCTCTATGGCTACACCTTC.

This chain links TRBV4-1 with TRBJ2-3, with TRBD1 matching 9 bases. The ends lost 3 bases at V and 4 bases at J; junction bases unmatched: 8. Germline V gene lookup returns CDR1 MGHRA and CDR2 YSYEKL. The CDR3 length is 16 residues. The CDR3 protein is CASSQFDRGFPDTQYF. DNA of the CDR3: TGCGCCAGCAGCCAGTTCGACAGGGGGTTCCCAGATACGCAGTATTTT.

This rearrangement joins TRBV7-6 to TRBJ2-1; 7 nucleotides match TRBD2. Trimming removed 6 bases from V and 6 bases from J; junction bases left unmatched: 8. CDR1 and CDR2 (germline): SGHVS, FNYEAQ. The CDR3 runs 14 residues. The CDR3: CASRGGRGGNEQFF. CDR3 nucleotide sequence: TGTGCCAGCAGGGGAGGGAGAGGTGGCAATGAGCAGTTCTTC.

The CDR3 sequence: CAWKNRGGRNSPLHF. CDR3 in DNA: TGTGCCTGGAAGAACAGGGGGGGGCGGAATTCACCCCTCCACTTT. The V call is TRBV30, the J call TRBJ1-6; the match to TRBD1 covers 8 bases. The CDR3 sequence is 15 residues long. V was pared by 4 bases and J by 7 bases, with 9 bases of the junction left unmatched. The germline V gene has CDR1 GTSNPN and CDR2 SVGIG (reference sequence).

J is TRBJ2-3 and V is TRBV9; TRBD2 matches 11 bases. The J segment lost 1 base and the V segment lost 4 bases, leaving 8 bases of the junction unmatched. Germline V gene data show CDR1 as SGDLS and CDR2 as YYNGEE. This CDR3 contains 17 residues. CDR3 protein: CASSSLAGGPGTDTQYF. CDR3 DNA sequence: TGTGCCAGCAGCTCCCTAGCGGGGGGTCCTGGCACAGATACGCAGTATTTT.